The clone carrying this T cell receptor (beta chain) was seen a single time. Random hexamers were used to reverse transcribe the RNA input (about 0.45 to 1 ug). One entry per CDR3 protein, called by TCRdb with MiXCR from the immunoSEQ multiplex PCR reads. The table records around 80,000 distinct CDR3 sequences, about 94% of them present only once. The record originates from a study of CD8 T cells in Susac syndrome. With V trimmed by 2 bases and J by 4 bases, 9 bases remained unmatched. The CDR3 totals 17 residues. The receptor's source is a human donor in good health. The chain links TRBV12-3 or TRBV12-4 to TRBJ2-1; the match to TRBD2 covers 9 bases. Sequencing used CD8+ T cells from PBMCs. The CDR3 loop reads CASSLTHASGIYNEQFF. The CDR3 nucleotides are TGTGCCAGCAGTTTAACCCACGCTAGCGGGATATACAATGAGCAGTTCTTC.